This entry lists 15 T cell receptor beta chains sequenced from one sample in a study of beta chain features in type 1 diabetes. Expressed TCRB transcripts were sequenced, since all the RNA that had been isolated was reverse transcribed. The repertoire was sequenced with immunoSEQ multiplex PCR; TCRdb's copy has only in-frame clones and lacks some. The sample yields about 350,000 clones, 15% to 20% seen once. Sequenced input: naive CD4+ T cells from blood. These receptors were taken from a woman under 30 in good health.

The V gene is TRBV30, the J gene TRBJ1-1; 7 bases are a match to TRBD1. CDR3 length equals 15 residues. From germline, CDR1 is GTSNPN and CDR2 SVGIG (reference sequence). The junction had 7 bases not matched to a gene; V was cut back by 2 bases and J by 1 base. CDR3 coding DNA: TGTGCCTGGAGTTTCGGGACAGCCCAGAACACTGAAGCTTTCTTT. Translated: CAWSFGTAQNTEAFF.

The J gene is TRBJ2-3, the V gene TRBV11-2, with D uncertain. Trimming left V 4 bases short and J 0 bases short, with 11 bases between. CDR1 and CDR2 (germline): SGHAT, FQNNGV. The CDR3 length is 15 residues. This CDR3 reads CASSSTGASTDTQYF. CDR3 sequence (DNA): TGTGCCAGCAGCTCCACCGGAGCTAGCACAGATACGCAGTATTTT.

This clone was picked up a small number of times. V is TRBV4-2 and J is TRBJ2-1, with 8 bases matching TRBD2. V lost 3 bases to trimming and J lost 10 bases; unmatched junction nucleotides: 2. The CDR3 sequence is 12 residues long. Germline CDR1 is LGHNA and CDR2 is YNFKEQ. The CDR3 sequence is CASSQPGGEQFF. In nucleotides, the CDR3 is TGTGCCAGCAGCCAGCCGGGGGGGGAGCAGTTCTTC.

The chain combines TRBV29-1 with TRBJ1-1; D remains unclear. CDR1 and CDR2 (germline): SQVTM, ANQGSEA. V was shortened by 8 bases and J by 1 base, with 14 bases between the two germline ends. This CDR3 has 13 residues. The CDR3 spells CSSQLQENTEAFF. CDR3 nucleotide sequence: TGCAGCTCGCAACTGCAGGAGAACACTGAAGCTTTCTTT.

Written as DNA, the CDR3 is TGTGCCAGCAGTGATCCTTCGAGCAGCCAGGGGATCACTGAAGCTTTCTTT. It encodes CASSDPSSSQGITEAFF. The rearrangement uses TRBV25-1 and TRBJ1-1, with D tentatively TRBD1 (6 bases). The CDR3 is 17 residues long. Germline V gene data show CDR1 as MGHDK and CDR2 as SYGVNS. Trimming shortened V by 3 bases and J by 4 bases, and 21 bases separated the two germline ends.

The V gene is TRBV30, the J gene TRBJ1-1; 12 nucleotides line up with TRBD1. Germline V CDR1 and CDR2: GTSNPN, SVGIG (reference sequence). The CDR3 is 17 amino acids. The V and J ends lost 7 bases and 5 bases, in that order; junction bases with no gene match: 17. CDR3 bases: TGTGCCTCGCGTGGGGGGGGACAGGGGGCTGGGTGGACTGAAGCTTTCTTT. This translates into CASRGGGQGAGWTEAFF.

This clone was observed a handful of times. The same CDR3 arises from other DNA sequences in this sample as well. The chain combines TRBV30 with TRBJ1-2; D perhaps matches TRBD1 (5 bases). The V end was cut by 1 base, the J end by 2 bases, with 5 bases between. Germline assignment: CDR1 GTSNPN and CDR2 SVGIG (reference sequence). This CDR3 has 12 amino acids. The CDR3 protein is CAWSAGNYGYTF. The CDR3 DNA follows: TGTGCCTGGAGTGCAGGGAACTATGGCTACACCTTC.

This clone was recorded a few times. The chain joins TRBV2 to TRBJ2-3; a weak D match, TRBD2 (6 bases). The CDR3 extends over 13 amino acids. Germline V lookup: CDR1 SNHLY, CDR2 FYNNEI. Trimming cost V 3 bases and J 5 bases, with 9 bases left between them. DNA of the CDR3: TGTGCCAGCAGTGATCCGGGACTAGATACGCAGTATTTT. Its protein product is CASSDPGLDTQYF.

The gene calls are TRBV30 and TRBJ1-6; D perhaps matches TRBD1 (5 bases). Germline CDR1 is GTSNPN and CDR2 is SVGIG (reference sequence). The CDR3 is 15 amino acids. Trimming left V 4 bases short and J 7 bases short, with 17 bases between. CDR3 nucleotide sequence: TGTGCCTGGACCGGAGGGGCGTCAGTCAATTCACCCCTCCACTTT. This translates into CAWTGGASVNSPLHF.

The CDR3 reads CASRLGLAGTYEQYF. The DNA for the CDR3 is TGTGCCAGCAGGCTGGGACTAGCGGGGACCTACGAGCAGTACTTC. The genes are TRBV6-5 and TRBJ2-7; TRBD2 aligns across 13 bases. Germline V lookup: CDR1 MNHEY, CDR2 SVGAGI. J lost 2 bases, V lost 6 bases, and 4 bases had no gene match. The CDR3 contains 15 residues.

This clone was observed a handful of times. The rearrangement joins TRBV5-1 to TRBJ2-5; 9 bases match TRBD1. Germline V gene data show CDR1 as SGHRS and CDR2 as YFSETQ. The CDR3 sequence is 16 residues long. Unmatched junction bases numbered 7, after V lost 0 bases and J lost 4 bases. The CDR3 DNA reads as TGCGCCAGCAGCTTGGAGGGACAGGGAGTCGTAGAGACCCAGTACTTC. Protein sequence: CASSLEGQGVVETQYF.

CDR3 sequence reads: CATSTDGQGAYQPQHF. CDR3 DNA: TGTGCCACCTCAACTGATGGGCAGGGGGCTTATCAGCCCCAGCATTTT. The gene calls are TRBV15 and TRBJ1-5, with 8 nucleotides matching TRBD1. The CDR3 sequence is 16 residues long. Germline V gene data show CDR1 as LNHNV and CDR2 as YYDKDF (reference sequence). The J segment lost 5 bases and the V segment lost 8 bases, leaving 14 bases of the junction unmatched.

Written as DNA, the CDR3 is TGTGCCAGCAGCTCATATAGGGGGTCCACCGGCTACACCTTC. This sequence encodes CASSSYRGSTGYTF. The chain uses TRBV7-2 and TRBJ1-2; D may be TRBD1 (6 bases). This CDR3 is 14 amino acids long. CDR1 is SGHTA and CDR2 is FQGNSA in the germline V gene. V was pared by 4 bases and J by 8 bases, with 17 bases between.

This sequence joins TRBV5-1 and TRBJ2-1; TRBD2 matches at 8 bases. The CDR3 has 14 amino acids. Germline V CDR1 and CDR2: SGHRS, YFSETQ. Trimming removed 0 bases from V and 6 bases from J; junction bases left unmatched: 2. The CDR3 nucleotides read TGCGCCAGCAGCTTGGCGGGGGGGCCCAATGAGCAGTTCTTC. This gives the protein CASSLAGGPNEQFF.

This clone appeared a few times. CDR3 nucleotides: TGTGCCAGCAGCTCGCTAGGAGAGACCCAGTACTTC. This translates into CASSSLGETQYF. This sequence joins TRBV7-6 and TRBJ2-5, with D unclear. V lost 4 bases to trimming and J lost 4 bases, with 7 bases between them. There are 12 residues in the CDR3. Germline V gene data show CDR1 as SGHVS and CDR2 as FNYEAQ.